This TCR beta chain stems from a study of OX40 agonist ivuxolimab in advanced cancers. For the study at large: Melanoma, hepatocellular carcinoma, head and neck or renal cell cancer occurred in dose-escalation patients. 30% to 40% of patients had received prior checkpoint inhibitor therapy.

Sequencing was performed with immunoSEQ multiplex PCR; in TCRdb, only in-frame clones are kept and a portion is missing. Altogether approximately 25,000 clones are present, approximately 80% being singletons, with the ten largest covering less than 20%. This CDR3 contains 15 residues. V dropped 2 bases and J dropped 7 bases, with 15 bases sitting between them. Germline values: CDR1 SGHTA, CDR2 FQGNSA. This sequence was found in an adult with an advanced solid tumor such as melanoma, head and neck, liver or kidney cancer. The V call is TRBV7-2, the J call TRBJ1-5; D unresolved. The material was CD4+ or CD8+ T cells sorted from blood, obtained in a trial of the OX40 agonist ivuxolimab. The CDR3 nucleotides are TGTGCCAGCAGCTTACTCGTGCAGATGGGGCAGCCCCAGCATTTT. Encoded protein: CASSLLVQMGQPQHF. Variable domain in full (rest from reference TRBV7-2 and TRBJ1-5): GAGVSQSPSNKVTEKGKDVELRCDPISGHTALYWYRQSLGQGLEFLIYFQGNSAPDKSGLPSDRFSAERTGGSVSTLTIQRTQQEDSAVYLCASSLLVQMGQPQHFGDGTRLSIL.